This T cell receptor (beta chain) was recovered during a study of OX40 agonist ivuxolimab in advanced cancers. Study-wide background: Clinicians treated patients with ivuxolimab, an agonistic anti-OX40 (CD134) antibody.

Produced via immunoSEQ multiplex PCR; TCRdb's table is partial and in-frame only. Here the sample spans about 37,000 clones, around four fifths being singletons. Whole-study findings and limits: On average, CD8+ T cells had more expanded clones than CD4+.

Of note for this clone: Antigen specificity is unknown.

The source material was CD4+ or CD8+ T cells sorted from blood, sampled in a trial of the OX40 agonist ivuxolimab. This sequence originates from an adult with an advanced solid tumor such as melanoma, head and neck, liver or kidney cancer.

CDR3 residues: CASTNGETQYF. In DNA form, the CDR3 reads TGCGCCAGCACTAACGGGGAGACCCAGTACTTC. This chain uses TRBV4-1 with TRBJ2-5; no clear D gene. V was shortened by 7 bases and J by 5 bases, with 8 bases between the two germline ends. In germline, CDR1 is MGHRA, CDR2 YSYEKL. This CDR3 has 11 residues.